The 31 T cell receptor beta chains presented below share a single source sample, sequenced in a study of technical replicates of blood from a few donors. Assay: immunoSEQ multiplex PCR; the TCRdb copy retains only in-frame clones and omits some. The data show tens of thousands of clones, approximately 94% seen once. Sequencing was performed on T cells isolated from PBMCs. The receptors were sampled from a human donor in good health.

This clone has a single count. The CDR3 region is CASSQAGLPDYEQYF. The CDR3 DNA reads TGTGCCAGCAGCCAGGCGGGGTTGCCGGACTACGAGCAGTACTTC. V usage is TRBV11-3 and J usage is TRBJ2-7; D possibly corresponds to TRBD2 (6 bases). Germline CDR1 is SGHNT and CDR2 is YENEEA. Trimming took 5 bases from V and 3 from J, leaving 17 bases between them. The CDR3 is 15 amino acids.

This chain links TRBV6-5 with TRBJ1-2; tentatively, D is TRBD1 (6 bases). The V end was cut by 9 bases, the J end by 3 bases, with 11 bases between. The germline gives CDR1 MNHEY, CDR2 SVGAGI. The CDR3 extends over 12 amino acids. The CDR3 nucleotides read TGTGCCAGTACAGGGTCCCACTATGGCTACACCTTC. This codes for CASTGSHYGYTF.

The gene calls are TRBV11-1 and TRBJ1-1; D gene ambiguous. The CDR3 loop spans 13 amino acids. The V end was cut by 6 bases, the J end by 5 bases, with 13 bases between. Germline V lookup: CDR1 SGHAT, CDR2 FQDESV (reference sequence). The CDR3 DNA reads as TGTGCCAGCAGTCACTTGGGCTTGACTGAAGCTTTCTTT. It translates to CASSHLGLTEAFF.

The V gene is TRBV19, the J gene TRBJ1-4; possibly TRBD1 for D (5 bases). The V and J ends lost 6 bases and 8 bases respectively, with 22 bases between them. CDR1 is LNHDA, CDR2 SQIVND, per germline (reference sequence). The CDR3 sequence is 16 residues long. The CDR3 DNA follows: TGTGCCAGTAGCTCCCAGGGCAAGATAATACCGGAAAAACTGTTTTTT. It encodes CASSSQGKIIPEKLFF.

The rearrangement joins TRBV19 to TRBJ2-1; TRBD2 might be the D (6 bases). V was shortened by 6 bases and J by 8 bases, with 11 bases between the two germline ends. This CDR3 has 12 residues. Per the germline V gene, CDR1 is LNHDA and CDR2 is SQIVND (reference sequence). In DNA, the CDR3 is TGTGCCAGTAGCTCTTGGAGGGATGAGCAGTTCTTC. Protein sequence: CASSSWRDEQFF.

The chain employs TRBV6-5 and TRBJ2-7, with D perhaps TRBD2 (6 bases). In germline, CDR1 is MNHEY, CDR2 SVGAGI. Trimming shortened V by 8 bases and J by 7 bases, and 12 bases separated the two germline ends. The CDR3 has 11 amino acids. The CDR3 region has the DNA TGTGCCAGCCGGGGAGGCAGGGAGCAGTACTTC. Amino acid sequence: CASRGGREQYF.

The chain has TRBV7-9 and TRBJ2-1, with a weak D call TRBD2 (5 bases). The CDR3 totals 12 residues. Trimming shortened V by 5 bases and J by 9 bases, and 11 bases separated the two germline ends. Germline CDR1 is SEHNR and CDR2 is FQNEAQ (reference sequence). DNA for the CDR3: TGTGCCAGCAGCCAAGGGAGCGGTGAGCAGTTCTTC. This gives the protein CASSQGSGEQFF.

The chain links TRBV4-1 to TRBJ2-5; a weak D match, TRBD2 (7 bases). Trimming took off 6 bases at V and 0 bases at J, with 14 bases between the two ends. Germline lookup yields CDR1 MGHRA and CDR2 YSYEKL. This CDR3 is 15 amino acids long. CDR3: CASRVRGGYQETQYF. As DNA, the CDR3 is TGCGCCAGCAGGGTGAGGGGGGGGTACCAAGAGACCCAGTACTTC.

The genes are TRBV6-6 and TRBJ2-7; 13 nucleotides match TRBD2. The ends lost 5 bases at V and 3 bases at J; junction bases unmatched: 4. CDR3 length: 15 amino acids. Germline V gene data show CDR1 as MNHNY and CDR2 as SVGAGI (reference sequence). The CDR3 nucleotides read TGTGCCAGCAGTAGGCGGACTAGCGGGAGCTACGAGCAGTACTTC. It codes for CASSRRTSGSYEQYF.

The sample holds one count of this clone. The chain employs TRBV25-1 and TRBJ1-1; D not certain. Germline V lookup: CDR1 MGHDK, CDR2 SYGVNS. The CDR3 spans 13 residues. The ends were cut back, 1 base at V and 6 bases at J, with 9 bases in the middle. DNA for the CDR3: TGTGCCAGCAGTGAATTCGAGGAGGCTGAAGCTTTCTTT. Translating gives CASSEFEEAEAFF.

This clone was detected a few times. The rearrangement links TRBV4-1 to TRBJ2-7, with D possibly TRBD1 on 6 matching bases. Germline V gene lookup returns CDR1 MGHRA and CDR2 YSYEKL. V dropped 0 bases and J dropped 4 bases, with 10 bases sitting between them. The CDR3 totals 14 residues. The CDR3 spells CASSQEQGQYEQYF. For the CDR3, the DNA is TGCGCCAGCAGCCAAGAACAGGGCCAATACGAGCAGTACTTC.

V gene TRBV6-6 combines with J gene TRBJ1-3; perhaps TRBD1 as D (6 bases). Germline-derived CDR1 and CDR2 are MNHNY and SVGAGI (reference sequence). With 6 bases removed from V and 0 bases from J, the gap between germline ends came to 15 bases. This CDR3 spans 16 amino acids. The CDR3 reads CASSRNHRDSGNTIYF. CDR3 in DNA: TGTGCCAGCAGCCGAAACCACAGGGACTCTGGAAACACCATATATTTT.

This chain links TRBV6-5 with TRBJ2-1; D gene uncertain. This CDR3 spans 12 amino acids. Trimming removed 0 bases at V and 6 bases at J, with 3 bases between. Germline V gene lookup returns CDR1 MNHEY and CDR2 SVGAGI. CDR3: CASSYSSNEQFF. The CDR3 bases are TGTGCCAGCAGTTACTCGAGCAATGAGCAGTTCTTC.

The DNA for the CDR3 is TGTGCCAGCAGCTTAGGCTACGCGTCTGGGGCCAACGTCCTGACTTTC. It codes for CASSLGYASGANVLTF. The chain joins TRBV11-1 to TRBJ2-6; no firm D call. Trimming took off 1 base at V and 1 base at J, with 8 bases between the two ends. This CDR3 comprises 16 residues. Germline CDR1 reads SGHAT; CDR2 reads FQDESV (reference sequence).

This chain uses TRBV9 with TRBJ2-2; D remains unclear. Germline V CDR1 and CDR2: SGDLS, YYNGEE. The CDR3 sequence is 13 residues long. The ends were cut back, 3 bases at V and 6 bases at J, with 9 bases in the middle. The CDR3: CASSAYQAGELFF. The CDR3 DNA reads as TGTGCCAGCAGCGCCTACCAGGCCGGGGAGCTGTTTTTT.

This clone was counted once. CDR3 loop: CASTQGIFTEAFF. CDR3 bases: TGTGCCAGCACCCAGGGGATATTTACCGAAGCTTTCTTT. The V and J genes are TRBV28 and TRBJ1-1; a possible D gene is TRBD1 (6 bases). Between the trimmed V and J ends, which lost 7 bases and 8 bases, there was a span of 17 bases. CDR1 and CDR2 (germline): MDHEN, SYDVKM. The CDR3 loop spans 13 amino acids. The variable domain in full, completed from reference TRBV28 and TRBJ1-1, reads DVKVTQSSRYLVKRTGEKVFLECVQDMDHENMFWYRQDPGLGLRLIYFSYDVKMKEKGDIPEGYSVSREKKERFSLILESASTNQTSMYLCASTQGIFTEAFFGQGTRLTVV.

The gene calls are TRBV29-1 and TRBJ2-3; 8 nucleotides agree with TRBD2. The CDR3 is 16 residues long. V lost 5 bases and J lost 2; bases outside the gene matches: 12. Germline CDR1 is SQVTM and CDR2 is ANQGSEA. CDR3: CSVRAGELTPTDTQYF. The CDR3 region has the DNA TGCAGCGTTAGAGCGGGAGAGCTTACCCCCACAGATACGCAGTATTTT.

The chain is built from TRBV28 and TRBJ2-1, with 11 bases matching TRBD2. CDR1 and CDR2 (germline): MDHEN, SYDVKM. V dropped 3 bases and J dropped 6; count of bases not matched to a gene: 1. The CDR3 has 14 amino acids. CDR3 DNA sequence: TGTGCCAGCAGTTTGACTAGCGGGGTCAATGAGCAGTTCTTC. This sequence encodes CASSLTSGVNEQFF.

This chain links TRBV7-6 with TRBJ2-7; the match to TRBD1 covers 9 bases. With 5 bases clipped from V and 9 bases from J, the junction kept 20 bases outside the gene matches. The germline V gene encodes CDR1 SGHVS and CDR2 FNYEAQ. The CDR3 runs 17 residues. This CDR3 is CASSAGTGFASSLGQYF. The CDR3 nucleotides read TGTGCCAGCAGCGCCGGGACAGGGTTCGCTAGCTCTCTCGGGCAGTACTTC.

The CDR3 coding sequence is TGTGCCAGCAGCGTAAAGGGGGAGGGTGAAGATACGCAGTATTTT. This codes for CASSVKGEGEDTQYF. J is TRBJ2-3 and V is TRBV9; perhaps TRBD2 as D (7 bases). The CDR3 consists of 15 residues. The V gene lost 1 base and the J gene lost 5 bases, with 14 bases spanning the gap. CDR1 is SGDLS and CDR2 is YYNGEE in the germline V gene.

The gene calls are TRBV4-1 and TRBJ1-1; tentative D call: TRBD1 (6 bases). V lost 3 bases, J lost 1 base, and 9 bases lay in between. Germline V gene sequence: CDR1 MGHRA, CDR2 YSYEKL. This CDR3 spans 14 amino acids. CDR3 sequence reads: CASSHADRNTEAFF. The CDR3 DNA is TGCGCCAGCAGCCACGCGGACAGGAACACTGAAGCTTTCTTT.

J is TRBJ2-1 and V is TRBV7-8; D is possibly TRBD1 (6 bases). Looked up from germline, CDR1 is SGHVS and CDR2 is FQNEAQ. The CDR3 is 14 amino acids. Trimming shortened V by 1 base and J by 8 bases, and 12 bases separated the two germline ends. The CDR3 sequence is CASSLEGTSYEQFF. CDR3 nucleotide sequence: TGTGCCAGCAGCTTAGAAGGGACATCTTATGAGCAGTTCTTC.

This chain links TRBV2 with TRBJ1-3, with D possibly being TRBD1 (6 bases). With 4 bases removed from V and 3 bases from J, the gap between germline ends came to 13 bases. The CDR3 runs to 15 residues. Looked up from germline, CDR1 is SNHLY and CDR2 is FYNNEI. CDR3 protein: CASSARQARGNTIYF. In DNA form, the CDR3 reads TGTGCCAGCAGTGCACGACAGGCGCGTGGAAACACCATATATTTT.

The chain couples TRBV11-2 to TRBJ2-7, with 11 bases identical to TRBD1. The germline V gene encodes CDR1 SGHAT and CDR2 FQNNGV. The CDR3 length is 14 residues. Germline trimming cut 5 bases from V and 3 bases from J; bases unmatched to any gene: 3. The DNA for the CDR3 is TGTGCCAGCAGCCTAGGGACAGGGGGCTACGAGCAGTACTTC. Translated: CASSLGTGGYEQYF. Drawing the rest from reference TRBV11-2 and TRBJ2-7, the complete variable domain is EAGVAQSPRYKIIEKRQSVAFWCNPISGHATLYWYQQILGQGPKLLIQFQNNGVVDDSQLPKDRFSAERLKGVDSTLKIQPAKLEDSAVYLCASSLGTGGYEQYFGPGTRLTVT.

The chain employs TRBV7-3 and TRBJ2-5; a possible D gene is TRBD2 (6 bases). V lost 2 bases and J lost 5, with 24 bases in between. The CDR3 is 18 amino acids. The germline V gene encodes CDR1 SGHTA and CDR2 FQGTGA. This chain's CDR3 is CASSLGLGQRVGWETQYF. CDR3 nucleotide sequence: TGTGCCAGCAGCTTAGGGCTGGGTCAGCGGGTCGGTTGGGAGACCCAGTACTTC.

The rearrangement uses TRBV11-2 and TRBJ1-4; perhaps TRBD1 as D (5 bases). Per the germline V gene, CDR1 is SGHAT and CDR2 is FQNNGV. Trimming took off 6 bases at V and 5 bases at J, with 16 bases between the two ends. The CDR3 contains 15 residues. CDR3 amino acids: CASSSQGQENEKLFF. DNA for the CDR3: TGTGCCAGCAGTTCCCAGGGTCAAGAGAATGAAAAACTGTTTTTT.

This chain uses TRBV19 with TRBJ2-5; 7 bases fit TRBD1. The V segment lost 5 bases and the J segment 4 bases; nucleotides outside the gene matches: 10. The length of the CDR3 is 15 residues. Germline lookup yields CDR1 LNHDA and CDR2 SQIVND (reference sequence). The CDR3 region has the DNA TGTGCCAGTAGTCGCGGACAGGCCAAAGGAGAGACCCAGTACTTC. Translation gives CASSRGQAKGETQYF.

CDR3 sequence: CASSWGSGTDTQYF. In nucleotides, the CDR3 is TGTGCCAGCAGTTGGGGTAGCGGCACAGATACGCAGTATTTT. V and J are TRBV25-1 and TRBJ2-3; maybe TRBD2 (5 bases). The CDR3 runs 14 residues. Trimming took off 5 bases at V and 1 base at J, with 10 bases between the two ends. The germline gives CDR1 MGHDK, CDR2 SYGVNS.

This sequence joins TRBV30 and TRBJ1-2; 10 nucleotides agree with TRBD1. The junction had 10 bases not matched to a gene; V was cut back by 4 bases and J by 8 bases. Germline V gene lookup returns CDR1 GTSNPN and CDR2 SVGIG (reference sequence). The CDR3 loop spans 14 amino acids. The CDR3 reads CAWKAGQGSIGYTF. In nucleotides, the CDR3 is TGTGCCTGGAAGGCGGGACAGGGGAGTATCGGCTACACCTTC.

This chain links TRBV5-1 with TRBJ1-1; D is perhaps TRBD1 (5 bases). With 1 base removed from V and 0 bases from J, the gap between germline ends came to 10 bases. Germline assignment: CDR1 SGHRS and CDR2 YFSETQ. The CDR3 is 15 residues long. CDR3 coding DNA: TGCGCCAGCAGCTTGTTAAGGGGCGTGAACACTGAAGCTTTCTTT. Amino acid sequence: CASSLLRGVNTEAFF.

The chain carries TRBV29-1 and TRBJ2-7, with D perhaps matching TRBD2 (6 bases). CDR1 is SQVTM, CDR2 ANQGSEA, per germline. CDR3 length equals 13 residues. V was clipped by 4 bases and J by 1 base, with 11 bases between them. The chain's CDR3 is CSVVGSVSYEQYF. CDR3 bases: TGCAGCGTTGTCGGGAGTGTTTCCTACGAGCAGTACTTC.